Following are 17 T cell receptor beta chains from one sample sequenced in a study of PD-1 blockade in classical Hodgkin lymphoma. Data came from immunoSEQ multiplex PCR; TCRdb stores just in-frame clones and leaves some out. The sample contains about 15,000 clones, roughly 88% of which appear only once. All trial patients relapsed after autologous stem cell transplantation. Here the sequenced sample was peripheral blood mononuclear cells (PBMCs), taken before the second cycle of nivolumab. All receptors come from a human donor with classical Hodgkin lymphoma.

This chain connects TRBV7-2 to TRBJ1-1; the D gene is possibly TRBD1 (5 bases). The V gene's germline CDR1 is SGHTA and CDR2 FQGNSA. V gave up 5 bases and J gave up 0 bases, with 13 bases separating them. The CDR3 loop spans 15 amino acids. CDR3 loop: CASSPGGAVNTEAFF. The DNA for the CDR3 is TGTGCCAGCAGCCCAGGAGGGGCAGTGAACACTGAAGCTTTCTTT. The variable domain in full, with the rest retrieved from reference TRBV7-2 and TRBJ1-1, is GAGVSQSPSNKVTEKGKDVELRCDPISGHTALYWYRQSLGQGLEFLIYFQGNSAPDKSGLPSDRFSAERTGGSVSTLTIQRTQQEDSAVYLCASSPGGAVNTEAFFGQGTRLTVV.

The V call is TRBV9, the J call TRBJ1-2, with 8 nucleotides matching TRBD1. The CDR3 consists of 13 residues. Germline V gene data show CDR1 as SGDLS and CDR2 as YYNGEE. Trimming removed 4 bases from V and 5 bases from J; junction bases left unmatched: 4. The CDR3 coding sequence is TGTGCCAGCAGCCCGGGACAGGTTTATGGCTACACCTTC. Protein product: CASSPGQVYGYTF.

This sequence joins TRBV6-1 and TRBJ1-2, with D unclear. Germline V lookup: CDR1 MNHNS, CDR2 SASEGT. The length of the CDR3 is 13 residues. Trimming cost V 2 bases and J 6 bases, with 10 bases left between them. CDR3 in amino acids: CASSEQGPHGYTF. CDR3 DNA sequence: TGTGCCAGCAGTGAACAAGGGCCCCATGGCTACACCTTC.

This clone was recorded only once. This chain links TRBV15 with TRBJ2-1; 13 nucleotides align to TRBD2. The CDR3 is made up of 16 amino acids. J was trimmed by 8 bases and V by 1 base; bases with no gene match: 5. Germline CDR1 reads LNHNV; CDR2 reads YYDKDF (reference sequence). The CDR3: CATSRATSGREYEQFF. The CDR3 nucleotides read TGTGCCACCAGCAGAGCAACTAGCGGGAGGGAGTATGAGCAGTTCTTC. The full variable domain, in which reference TRBV15 and TRBJ2-1 provide the parts outside the CDR3, is DAMVIQNPRYQVTQFGKPVTLSCSQTLNHNVMYWYQQKSSQAPKLLFHYYDKDFNNEADTPDNFQSRRPNTSFCFLDIRSPGLGDTAMYLCATSRATSGREYEQFFGPGTRLTVL.

V usage is TRBV15 and J usage is TRBJ2-5; D is uncertain. Germline lookup yields CDR1 LNHNV and CDR2 YYDKDF (reference sequence). V gave up 5 bases and J gave up 4 bases, with 11 bases separating them. The CDR3 has 13 residues. As DNA, the CDR3 is TGTGCCACCAGCCGACCCCCAGGAGAGACCCAGTACTTC. It yields the protein CATSRPPGETQYF.

This rearrangement joins TRBV19 to TRBJ1-1; 9 bases line up with TRBD1. V shed 5 bases, J shed 5 bases, and the junction held 15 bases outside the gene matches. CDR3 length: 17 residues. CDR1 is LNHDA, CDR2 SQIVND, per germline (reference sequence). The CDR3 loop is CASSPRPGTGMRTEAFF. DNA for the CDR3: TGTGCCAGTAGTCCTCGTCCCGGGACAGGGATGAGGACTGAAGCTTTCTTT. Using reference TRBV19 and TRBJ1-1 for the parts outside the CDR3, the full variable domain is DGGITQSPKYLFRKEGQNVTLSCEQNLNHDAMYWYRQDPGQGLRLIYYSQIVNDFQKGDIAEGYSVSREKKESFPLTVTSAQKNPTAFYLCASSPRPGTGMRTEAFFGQGTRLTVV.

The chain combines TRBV15 with TRBJ1-3, with D unclear. CDR1 is LNHNV, CDR2 YYDKDF, per germline (reference sequence). The length of the CDR3 is 16 residues. The ends were cut back, 5 bases at V and 3 bases at J, with 17 bases in the middle. CDR3 nucleotides: TGTGCCACCAGCTCCTTCCATGGGCCTTATGGAAACACCATATATTTT. This gives the protein CATSSFHGPYGNTIYF. Based on the CDR3 plus reference TRBV15 and TRBJ1-3, the full variable domain is DAMVIQNPRYQVTQFGKPVTLSCSQTLNHNVMYWYQQKSSQAPKLLFHYYDKDFNNEADTPDNFQSRRPNTSFCFLDIRSPGLGDTAMYLCATSSFHGPYGNTIYFGEGSWLTVV.

This chain uses TRBV5-4 with TRBJ1-3; no definite D call. Germline V gene sequence: CDR1 SGHNT, CDR2 YYREEE (reference sequence). V shed 2 bases and J shed 7 bases, with 13 bases lying between them. This CDR3 has 14 residues. Here the CDR3 reads CASSFGQLRNTIYF. CDR3 DNA: TGTGCCAGCAGCTTTGGGCAGCTCCGTAACACCATATATTTT.

This rearrangement joins TRBV9 to TRBJ2-7, with D hard to call. Trimming removed 6 bases from V and 0 bases from J, with 13 bases in between. Germline V gene sequence: CDR1 SGDLS, CDR2 YYNGEE. This CDR3 spans 14 amino acids. CDR3: CASTRTASSYEQYF. CDR3 sequence (DNA): TGTGCCAGCACTCGGACGGCTAGCTCCTACGAGCAGTACTTC.

The rearrangement joins TRBV6-6 to TRBJ1-2; D gene uncertain. CDR1 and CDR2 (germline): MNHNY, SVGAGI (reference sequence). The CDR3 loop spans 12 amino acids. Trimming shortened V by 7 bases and J by 8 bases, and 14 bases separated the two germline ends. CDR3 in DNA: TGTGCCAGCAAAGACCGGTATGAGGGCTACACCTTC. Protein sequence: CASKDRYEGYTF.

V is TRBV11-2 and J is TRBJ2-7; no reliable D call. The CDR3 has 14 residues. V lost 6 bases to trimming and J lost 3 bases, with 15 bases between them. CDR1 is SGHAT, CDR2 FQNNGV, per germline. CDR3 nucleotide sequence: TGTGCCAGCAGATTACTGAAAGGGCACTACGAGCAGTACTTC. Amino acids: CASRLLKGHYEQYF.

V and J are TRBV5-4 and TRBJ2-7, with TRBD1 matching 10 bases. Germline-derived CDR1 and CDR2 are SGHNT and YYREEE (reference sequence). CDR3 length equals 14 residues. V dropped 3 bases and J dropped 2; count of bases not matched to a gene: 2. CDR3 amino acids: CASSSGTGAYEQYF. In DNA, the CDR3 is TGTGCCAGCAGCTCCGGGACAGGGGCCTACGAGCAGTACTTC.

The rearrangement joins TRBV25-1 to TRBJ2-1; 9 nucleotides line up with TRBD1. Germline CDR1 is MGHDK and CDR2 is SYGVNS. The CDR3 consists of 12 residues. V lost 7 bases to trimming and J lost 12 bases; unmatched junction nucleotides: 7. The CDR3 DNA follows: TGTGCCAGCACTCCCGGACAGGGGACGCAGTTCTTC. Residues: CASTPGQGTQFF.

The V call is TRBV28, the J call TRBJ2-7; the D gene is possibly TRBD1 (6 bases). From germline, CDR1 is MDHEN and CDR2 SYDVKM. The V end lost 6 bases, the J end lost 3 bases, and 15 bases lay between the germline ends. The CDR3 spans 14 residues. CDR3 sequence (DNA): TGTGCCAGCAGACCCGGACAGACTTACTACGAGCAGTACTTC. It is translated as CASRPGQTYYEQYF.

The rearrangement links TRBV28 to TRBJ1-4; no firm D call. V was trimmed by 3 bases and J by 6 bases, leaving 2 bases between them. In germline, CDR1 is MDHEN, CDR2 SYDVKM. There are 11 residues in the CDR3. The CDR3 is CASSFHEKLFF. The DNA of the CDR3 is TGTGCCAGCAGTTTTCATGAAAAACTGTTTTTT.

The chain links TRBV14 to TRBJ2-5; D gene ambiguous. Germline CDR1 and CDR2: SGHDN and FVKESK. This CDR3 is 11 amino acids long. Trimming took off 4 bases at V and 5 bases at J, with 5 bases between the two ends. CDR3 bases: TGTGCCAGCAGCCGGTTGGAGACCCAGTACTTC. Protein product: CASSRLETQYF.

V is TRBV11-2 and J is TRBJ1-5; the match to TRBD1 covers 7 bases. Germline V gives CDR1 SGHAT, CDR2 FQNNGV. J gave up 6 bases and V 6 bases, and 2 bases lay outside the gene matches. This CDR3 comprises 12 residues. The CDR3 protein is CASSHRGQPQHF. The CDR3 DNA follows: TGTGCCAGCAGTCACAGGGGTCAGCCCCAGCATTTT.